This paragraph covers one TCR beta chain sequence. What it recognizes is unknown. The CDR3 sequence is 14 residues long. V was cut by 2 bases and J by 1 base, with 8 bases left in between. Per germline, CDR1 MNHEY and CDR2 SVGEGT. The data were obtained in a study of T cells in Graves' hyperthyroidism and ophthalmopathy. Study-level results: In validation, the model predicted ophthalmopathy. These predictions came a median roughly seven months before onset.

Amplified regions were TCR beta CDR3 sequences from RNA transcripts. First-round RT-PCR of the TCR CDR3 relied on the HTBI primer set. TCRdb used MiXCR to reprocess the multiplex PCR reads, holding one entry per CDR3 protein. The sample includes fewer than 650,000 distinct CDR3 sequences, roughly 14% of them seen just once. The receptor's source is a woman in her 40s with Graves' ophthalmopathy. This sequence joins TRBV6-2 or TRBV6-3 and TRBJ1-1; unclear D gene. Sequences were obtained from blood. CDR3 residues: CASSYRGGNTEAFF. CDR3 in DNA: TGTGCCAGCAGTTACCGAGGCGGGAACACTGAAGCTTTCTTT.